This entry concerns a single T cell receptor (beta chain). Germline V CDR1 and CDR2: SGHDT, YYEEEE. The CDR3 has 16 residues. V lost 3 bases, J lost 6 bases, and 21 bases lay in between. In the study's own analysis: Quantification of nucleated cells was approximated via reference gene primer amplification. TCRdb's table, derived via immunoSEQ multiplex PCR, lists solely in-frame clones and lacks some. For V, J and clone size, that table is used; D and trimming come from the DNA. The sample lists about 160,000 clones; roughly 85% were seen once. This sample stems from a study of blood T cell repertoires in COVID-19. About the research overall: COVID-19 samples from acute and convalescent phases originated in the United States, Italy and Spain. The analysed material was cDNA or gDNA that came from T cells, B-cell-depleted T cells, or PBMCs.

This receptor was identified in a middle-aged man with acute or convalescent COVID-19. The chain joins TRBV5-6 to TRBJ1-2, with D maybe TRBD1 (6 bases). Sequenced: peripheral blood. CDR3 loop: CASSSGGYDKRHGYTF. The CDR3 nucleotides are TGTGCCAGCAGCTCGGGGGGCTACGACAAACGACATGGCTACACCTTC. The full variable domain, in which reference TRBV5-6 and TRBJ1-2 provide the parts outside the CDR3, is DAGVTQSPTHLIKTRGQQVTLRCSPKSGHDTVSWYQQALGQGPQFIFQYYEEEERQRGNFPDRFSGHQFPNYSSELNVNALLLGDSALYLCASSSGGYDKRHGYTFGSGTRLTVV.